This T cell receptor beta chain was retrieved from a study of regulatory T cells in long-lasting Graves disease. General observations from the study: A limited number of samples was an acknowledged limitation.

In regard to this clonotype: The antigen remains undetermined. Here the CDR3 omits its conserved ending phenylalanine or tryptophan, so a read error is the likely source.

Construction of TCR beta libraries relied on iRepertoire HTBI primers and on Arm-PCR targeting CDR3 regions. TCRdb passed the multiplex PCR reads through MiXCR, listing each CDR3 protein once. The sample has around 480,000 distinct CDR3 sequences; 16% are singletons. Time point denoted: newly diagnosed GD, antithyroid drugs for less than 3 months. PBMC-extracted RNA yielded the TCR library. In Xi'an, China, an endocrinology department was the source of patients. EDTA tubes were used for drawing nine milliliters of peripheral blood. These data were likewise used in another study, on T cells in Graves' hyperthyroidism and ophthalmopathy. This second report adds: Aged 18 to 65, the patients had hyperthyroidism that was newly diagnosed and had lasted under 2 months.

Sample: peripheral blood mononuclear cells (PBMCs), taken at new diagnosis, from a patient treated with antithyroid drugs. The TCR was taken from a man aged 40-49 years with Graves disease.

The CDR3 DNA follows: TGTGCCAGCAGCCCCGGGACTAGCGGGAGGGTGGAGGAGACCCAGTACCTC. Its protein is CASSPGTSGRVEETQYL. The J gene is TRBJ2-5, the V gene TRBV11-3; TRBD2 matches at 16 bases. Germline V gene lookup returns CDR1 SGHNT and CDR2 YENEEA. V shed 5 bases and J 5 bases; nucleotides not matched to a gene: 8. This CDR3 spans 17 amino acids.